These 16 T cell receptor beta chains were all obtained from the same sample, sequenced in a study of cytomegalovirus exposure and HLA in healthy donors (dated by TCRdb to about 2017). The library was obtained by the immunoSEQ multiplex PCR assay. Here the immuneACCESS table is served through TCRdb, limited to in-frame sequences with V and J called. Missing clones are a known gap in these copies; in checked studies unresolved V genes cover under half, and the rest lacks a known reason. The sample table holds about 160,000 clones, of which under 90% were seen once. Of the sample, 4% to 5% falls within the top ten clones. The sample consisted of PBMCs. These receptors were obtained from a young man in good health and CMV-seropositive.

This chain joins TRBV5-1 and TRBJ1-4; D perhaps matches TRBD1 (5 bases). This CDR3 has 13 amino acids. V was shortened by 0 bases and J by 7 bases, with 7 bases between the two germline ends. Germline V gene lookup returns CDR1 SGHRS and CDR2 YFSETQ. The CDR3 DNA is TGCGCCAGCAGCTTGGGACAGTCTGAAAAACTGTTTTTT. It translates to CASSLGQSEKLFF.

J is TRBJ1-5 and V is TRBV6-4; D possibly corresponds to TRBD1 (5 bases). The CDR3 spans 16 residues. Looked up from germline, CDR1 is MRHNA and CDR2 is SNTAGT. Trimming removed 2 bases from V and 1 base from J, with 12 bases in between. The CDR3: CASSDHYRQSNQPQHF. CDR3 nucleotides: TGTGCCAGCAGTGACCATTACCGACAGAGCAATCAGCCCCAGCATTTT.

The CDR3: CASSLQGLGESSYEQYF. The CDR3 DNA reads as TGTGCCAGCAGTCTACAGGGTTTAGGGGAGAGCTCCTACGAGCAGTACTTC. This chain joins TRBV28 and TRBJ2-7, with D maybe TRBD1 (6 bases). With 5 bases removed from V and 0 bases from J, the gap between germline ends came to 20 bases. This CDR3 contains 17 residues. The germline gives CDR1 MDHEN, CDR2 SYDVKM.

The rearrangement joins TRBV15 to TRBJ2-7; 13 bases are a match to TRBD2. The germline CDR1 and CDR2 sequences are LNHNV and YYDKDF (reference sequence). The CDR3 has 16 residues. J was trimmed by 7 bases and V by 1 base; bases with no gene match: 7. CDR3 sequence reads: CATSRGGGLAGIEQYF. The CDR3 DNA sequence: TGTGCCACCAGCAGAGGGGGGGGACTAGCGGGAATAGAGCAGTACTTC.

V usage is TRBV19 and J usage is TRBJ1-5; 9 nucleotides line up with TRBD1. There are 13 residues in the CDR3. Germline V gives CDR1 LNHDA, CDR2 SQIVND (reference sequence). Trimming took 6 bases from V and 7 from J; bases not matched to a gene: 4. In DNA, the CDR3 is TGTGCCAGTAGCTGGGACAGGGAGCAGCCCCAGCATTTT. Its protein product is CASSWDREQPQHF.

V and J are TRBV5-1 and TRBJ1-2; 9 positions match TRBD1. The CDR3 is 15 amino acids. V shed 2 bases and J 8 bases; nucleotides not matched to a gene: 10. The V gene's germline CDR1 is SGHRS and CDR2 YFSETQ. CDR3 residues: CASSLHRDREYGYTF. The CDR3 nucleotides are TGCGCCAGCAGCTTACACCGGGACAGGGAGTACGGCTACACCTTC.

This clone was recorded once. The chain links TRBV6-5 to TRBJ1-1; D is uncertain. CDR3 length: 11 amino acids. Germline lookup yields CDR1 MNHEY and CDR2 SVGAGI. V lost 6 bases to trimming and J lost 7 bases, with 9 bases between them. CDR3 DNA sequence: TGTGCCAGCAGAAGCCGTTATGAAGCTTTCTTT. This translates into CASRSRYEAFF.

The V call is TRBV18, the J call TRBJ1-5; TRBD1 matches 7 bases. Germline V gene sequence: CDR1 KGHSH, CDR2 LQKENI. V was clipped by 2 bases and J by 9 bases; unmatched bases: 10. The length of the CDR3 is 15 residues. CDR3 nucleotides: TGTGCCAGCTCACCAACAACAGGGGTAGGGGGGCCCCAGCATTTT. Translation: CASSPTTGVGGPQHF. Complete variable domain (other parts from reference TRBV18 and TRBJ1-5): NAGVMQNPRHLVRRRGQEARLRCSPMKGHSHVYWYRQLPEEGLKFMVYLQKENIIDESGMPKERFSAEFPKEGPSILRIQQVVRGDSAAYFCASSPTTGVGGPQHFGDGTRLSIL.

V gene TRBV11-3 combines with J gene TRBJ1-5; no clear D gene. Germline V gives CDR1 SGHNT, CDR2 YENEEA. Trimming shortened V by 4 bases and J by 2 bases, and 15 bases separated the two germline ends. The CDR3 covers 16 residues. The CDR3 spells CASSSVGAWGNQPQHF. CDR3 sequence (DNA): TGTGCCAGCAGCTCGGTGGGAGCCTGGGGCAATCAGCCCCAGCATTTT.

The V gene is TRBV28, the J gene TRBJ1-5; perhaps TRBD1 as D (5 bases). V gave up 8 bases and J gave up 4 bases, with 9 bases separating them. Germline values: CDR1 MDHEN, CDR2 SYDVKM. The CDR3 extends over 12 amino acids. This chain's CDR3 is CASVGPNQPQHF. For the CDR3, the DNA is TGTGCCAGCGTGGGGCCGAATCAGCCCCAGCATTTT.

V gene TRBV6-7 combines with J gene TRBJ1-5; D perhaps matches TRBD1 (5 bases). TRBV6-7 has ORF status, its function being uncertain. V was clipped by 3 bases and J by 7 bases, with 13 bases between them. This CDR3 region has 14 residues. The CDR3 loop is CASSYLGGKQPQHF. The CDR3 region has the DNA TGTGCCAGCAGTTATCTGGGGGGAAAACAGCCCCAGCATTTT.

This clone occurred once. The DNA of the CDR3 is TGTGCCAGCAGCTTAAGGCCAGGGGATGAAAAACTGTTTTTT. Amino acid sequence: CASSLRPGDEKLFF. The chain has TRBV5-6 and TRBJ1-4; maybe TRBD1 (6 bases). Germline values: CDR1 SGHDT, CDR2 YYEEEE. Trimming shortened V by 2 bases and J by 6 bases, and 11 bases separated the two germline ends. This CDR3 has 14 amino acids.

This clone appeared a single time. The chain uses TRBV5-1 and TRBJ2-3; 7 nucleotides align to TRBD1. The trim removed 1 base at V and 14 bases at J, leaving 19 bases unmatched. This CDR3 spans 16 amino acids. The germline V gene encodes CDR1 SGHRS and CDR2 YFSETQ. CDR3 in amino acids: CASSLTPMTGNAVLYF. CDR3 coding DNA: TGCGCCAGCAGCTTGACCCCGATGACAGGGAATGCGGTTTTGTATTTT. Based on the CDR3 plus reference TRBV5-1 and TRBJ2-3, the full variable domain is KAGVTQTPRYLIKTRGQQVTLSCSPISGHRSVSWYQQTPGQGLQFLFEYFSETQRNKGNFPGRFSGRQFSNSRSEMNVSTLELGDSALYLCASSLTPMTGNAVLYFGPGTRLTVL.

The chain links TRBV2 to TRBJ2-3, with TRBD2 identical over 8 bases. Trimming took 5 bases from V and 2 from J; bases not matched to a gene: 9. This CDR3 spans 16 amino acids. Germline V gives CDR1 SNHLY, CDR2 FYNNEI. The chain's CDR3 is CASSRASGPYTDTQYF. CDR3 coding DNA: TGTGCCAGCAGTCGGGCTAGCGGGCCTTACACAGATACGCAGTATTTT.

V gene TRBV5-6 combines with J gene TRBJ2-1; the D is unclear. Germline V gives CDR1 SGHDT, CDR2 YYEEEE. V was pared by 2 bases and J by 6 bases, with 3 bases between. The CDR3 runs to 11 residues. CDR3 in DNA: TGTGCCAGCAGCTTTAGCAATGAGCAGTTCTTC. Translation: CASSFSNEQFF.

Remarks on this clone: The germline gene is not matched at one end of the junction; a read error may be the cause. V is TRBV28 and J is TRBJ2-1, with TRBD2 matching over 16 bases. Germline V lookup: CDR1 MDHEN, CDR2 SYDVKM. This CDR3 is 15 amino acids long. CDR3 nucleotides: TGCCGAAGAATTCAGGGACTAGCGGGAGGGAATGAGCAGTTCTTC. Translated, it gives CRRIQGLAGGNEQFF. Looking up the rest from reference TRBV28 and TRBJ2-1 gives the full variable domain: DVKVTQSSRYLVKRTGEKVFLECVQDMDHENMFWYRQDPGLGLRLIYFSYDVKMKEKGDIPEGYSVSREKKERFSLILESASTNQTSMYLCRRIQGLAGGNEQFFGPGTRLTVL.